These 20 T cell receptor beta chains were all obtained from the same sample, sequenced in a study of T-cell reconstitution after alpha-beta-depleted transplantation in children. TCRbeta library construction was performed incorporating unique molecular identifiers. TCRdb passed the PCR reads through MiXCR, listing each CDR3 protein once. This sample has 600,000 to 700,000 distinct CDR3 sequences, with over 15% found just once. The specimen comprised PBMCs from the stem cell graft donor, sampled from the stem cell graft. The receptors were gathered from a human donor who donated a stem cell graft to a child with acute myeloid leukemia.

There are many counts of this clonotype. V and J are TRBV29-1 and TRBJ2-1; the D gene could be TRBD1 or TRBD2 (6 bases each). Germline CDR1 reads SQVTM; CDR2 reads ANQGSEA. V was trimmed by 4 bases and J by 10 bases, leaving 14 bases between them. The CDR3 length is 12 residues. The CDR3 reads CSVVSKGGEQFF. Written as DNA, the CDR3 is TGCAGCGTTGTGTCCAAAGGGGGGGAGCAGTTCTTC.

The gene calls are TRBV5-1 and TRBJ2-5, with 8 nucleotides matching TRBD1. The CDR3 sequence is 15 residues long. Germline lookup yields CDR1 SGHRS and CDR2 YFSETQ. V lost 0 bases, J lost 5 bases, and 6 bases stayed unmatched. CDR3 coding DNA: TGCGCCAGCAGCTTGGCGACAGGGGCTGGGGAGACCCAGTACTTC. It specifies CASSLATGAGETQYF.

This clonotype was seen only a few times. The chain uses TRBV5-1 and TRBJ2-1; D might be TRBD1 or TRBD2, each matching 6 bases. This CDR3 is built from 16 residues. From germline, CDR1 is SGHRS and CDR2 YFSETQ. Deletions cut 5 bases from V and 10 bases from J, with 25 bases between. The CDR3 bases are TGCGCCAGCAGTACCTTCGGGGGCCCCCCTCAATACGAGCAGTTCTTC. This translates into CASSTFGGPPQYEQFF.

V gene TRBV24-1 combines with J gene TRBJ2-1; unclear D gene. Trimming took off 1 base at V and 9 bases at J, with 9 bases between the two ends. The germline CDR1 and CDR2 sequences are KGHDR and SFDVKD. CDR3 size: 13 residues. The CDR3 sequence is CATSDFNGGEQFF. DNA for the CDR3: TGTGCCACCAGTGATTTTAACGGTGGTGAGCAGTTCTTC.

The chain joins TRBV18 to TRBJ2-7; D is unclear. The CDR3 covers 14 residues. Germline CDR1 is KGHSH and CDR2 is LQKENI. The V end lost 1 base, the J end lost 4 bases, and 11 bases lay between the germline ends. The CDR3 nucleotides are TGTGCCAGCTCACCACAAGGATCTATTTACGAGCAGTACTTC. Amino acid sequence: CASSPQGSIYEQYF.

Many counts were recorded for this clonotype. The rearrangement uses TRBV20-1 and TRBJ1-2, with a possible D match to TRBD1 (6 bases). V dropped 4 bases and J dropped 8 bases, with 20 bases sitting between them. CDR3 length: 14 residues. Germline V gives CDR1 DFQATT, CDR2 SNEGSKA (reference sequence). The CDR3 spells CSATVEGGATGYTF. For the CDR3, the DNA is TGCAGTGCTACGGTCGAAGGGGGGGCGACGGGCTACACCTTC.

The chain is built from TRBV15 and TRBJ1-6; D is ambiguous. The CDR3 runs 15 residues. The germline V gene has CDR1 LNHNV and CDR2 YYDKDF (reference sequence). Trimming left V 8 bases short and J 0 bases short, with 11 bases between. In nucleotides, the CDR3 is TGTGCCACCGCACTCTCGAGCTCCTATAATTCACCCCTCCACTTT. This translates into CATALSSSYNSPLHF.

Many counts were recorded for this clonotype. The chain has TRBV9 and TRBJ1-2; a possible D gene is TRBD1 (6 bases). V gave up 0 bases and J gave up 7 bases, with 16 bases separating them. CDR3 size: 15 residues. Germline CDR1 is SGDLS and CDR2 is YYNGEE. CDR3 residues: CASSVAQQGRGGYTF. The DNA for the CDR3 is TGTGCCAGCAGCGTAGCTCAACAGGGTAGAGGTGGCTACACCTTC. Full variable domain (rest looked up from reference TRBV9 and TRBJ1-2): DSGVTQTPKHLITATGQRVTLRCSPRSGDLSVYWYQQSLDQGLQFLIQYYNGEERAKGNILERFSAQQFPDLHSELNLSSLELGDSALYFCASSVAQQGRGGYTFGSGTRLTVV.

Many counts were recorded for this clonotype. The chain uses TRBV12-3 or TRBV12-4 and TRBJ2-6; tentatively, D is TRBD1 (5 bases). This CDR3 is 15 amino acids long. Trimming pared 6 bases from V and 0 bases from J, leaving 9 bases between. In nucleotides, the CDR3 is TGTGCCAGCAGACAGGTTGTCTCTGGGGCCAACGTCCTGACTTTC. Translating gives CASRQVVSGANVLTF.

The CDR3, as DNA: TGTGCCAGCAGCTTCGAGGACAGGCCTCTTTATGGCTACACCTTC. It encodes CASSFEDRPLYGYTF. The chain joins TRBV7-2 to TRBJ1-2; 7 bases are a match to TRBD1. Germline V gene lookup returns CDR1 SGHTA and CDR2 FQGNSA. The CDR3 is made up of 15 amino acids. The V and J ends lost 3 bases and 5 bases, in that order; junction bases with no gene match: 9. Filled out from reference TRBV7-2 and TRBJ1-2, the complete variable domain reads GAGVSQSPSNKVTEKGKDVELRCDPISGHTALYWYRQSLGQGLEFLIYFQGNSAPDKSGLPSDRFSAERTGGSVSTLTIQRTQQEDSAVYLCASSFEDRPLYGYTFGSGTRLTVV.

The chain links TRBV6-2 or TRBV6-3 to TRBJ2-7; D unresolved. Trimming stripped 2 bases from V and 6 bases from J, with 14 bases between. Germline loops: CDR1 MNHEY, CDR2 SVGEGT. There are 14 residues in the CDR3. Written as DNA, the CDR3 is TGTGCCAGCAGTTACCTAGGTCTGGACCTCGAGCAGTACTTC. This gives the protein CASSYLGLDLEQYF.

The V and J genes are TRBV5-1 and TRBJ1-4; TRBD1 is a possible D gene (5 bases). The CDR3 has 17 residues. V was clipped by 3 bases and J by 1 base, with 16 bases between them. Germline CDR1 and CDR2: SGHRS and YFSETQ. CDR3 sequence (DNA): TGCGCCAGCAGCTCACAACCCCCTGGGGGAACTAATGAAAAACTGTTTTTT. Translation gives CASSSQPPGGTNEKLFF.

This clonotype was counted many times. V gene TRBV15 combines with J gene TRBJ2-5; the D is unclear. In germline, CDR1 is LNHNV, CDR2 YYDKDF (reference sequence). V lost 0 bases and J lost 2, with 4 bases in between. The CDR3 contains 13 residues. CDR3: CATSRDRQETQYF. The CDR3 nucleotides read TGTGCCACCAGCAGAGATCGGCAAGAGACCCAGTACTTC.

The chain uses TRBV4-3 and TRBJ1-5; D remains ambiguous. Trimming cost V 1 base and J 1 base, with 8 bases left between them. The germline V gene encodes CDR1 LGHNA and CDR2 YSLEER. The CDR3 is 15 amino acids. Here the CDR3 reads CASSQALGSNQPQHF. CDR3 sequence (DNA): TGCGCCAGCAGCCAAGCCCTGGGGAGCAATCAGCCCCAGCATTTT.

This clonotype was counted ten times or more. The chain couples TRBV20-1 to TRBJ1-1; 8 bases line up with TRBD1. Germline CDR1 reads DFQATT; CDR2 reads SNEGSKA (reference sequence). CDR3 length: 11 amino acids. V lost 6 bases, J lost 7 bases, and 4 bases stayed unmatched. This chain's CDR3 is CSARTGNEAFF. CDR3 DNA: TGCAGTGCGAGGACAGGGAATGAAGCTTTCTTT.

The CDR3 here is CASSPVKRTGRKEYEQYV. CDR3 DNA: TGTGCCAGCAGCCCCGTGAAGCGGACAGGGAGAAAAGAATACGAGCAGTACGTC. The chain is built from TRBV11-1 and TRBJ2-7; 8 bases match TRBD1. CDR1 SGHAT and CDR2 FQDESV come from the germline V gene (reference sequence). V shed 5 bases and J 4 bases; nucleotides not matched to a gene: 19. This CDR3 is 18 amino acids long.

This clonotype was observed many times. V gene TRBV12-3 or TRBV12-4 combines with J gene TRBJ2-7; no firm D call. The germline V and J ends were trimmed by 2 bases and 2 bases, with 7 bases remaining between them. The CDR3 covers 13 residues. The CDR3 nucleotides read TGTGCCAGCAGTTTACGTGGACCCTACGAGCAGTACTTC. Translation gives CASSLRGPYEQYF.

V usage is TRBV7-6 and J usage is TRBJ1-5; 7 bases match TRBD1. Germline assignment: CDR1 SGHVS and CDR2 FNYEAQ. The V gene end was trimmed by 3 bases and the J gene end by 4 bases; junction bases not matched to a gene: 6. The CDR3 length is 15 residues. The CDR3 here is CASSLGTDLNQPQHF. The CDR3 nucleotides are TGTGCCAGCAGCTTGGGGACAGATCTAAATCAGCCCCAGCATTTT. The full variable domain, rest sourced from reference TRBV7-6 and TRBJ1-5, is GAGVSQSPRYKVTKRGQDVALRCDPISGHVSLYWYRQALGQGPEFLTYFNYEAQQDKSGLPNDRFSAERPEGSISTLTIQRTEQRDSAMYRCASSLGTDLNQPQHFGDGTRLSIL.

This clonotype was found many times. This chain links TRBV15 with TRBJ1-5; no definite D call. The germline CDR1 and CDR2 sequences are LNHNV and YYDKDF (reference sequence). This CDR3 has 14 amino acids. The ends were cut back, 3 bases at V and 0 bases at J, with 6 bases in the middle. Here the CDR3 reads CATSRDYSNQPQHF. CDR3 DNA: TGTGCCACCAGCAGGGACTATAGCAATCAGCCCCAGCATTTT.

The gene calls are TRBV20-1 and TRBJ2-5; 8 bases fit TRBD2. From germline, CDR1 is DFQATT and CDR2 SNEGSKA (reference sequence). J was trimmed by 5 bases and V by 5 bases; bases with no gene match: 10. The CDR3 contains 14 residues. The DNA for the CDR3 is TGCAGTGCTCGTTCAGGACTAGCAGTCGAGACCCAGTACTTC. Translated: CSARSGLAVETQYF.